The 27 T cell receptor beta chains listed next were all sequenced from one sample in a study of blood T cell repertoires in COVID-19. Method: immunoSEQ multiplex PCR; TCRdb's copy keeps in-frame clones and lacks some. The repertoire consists of under 75,000 clones, with roughly 88% occurring once and the leading ten covering about a fifth. Sequencing was carried out using peripheral blood. These receptors were collected from a woman older than 75 with active COVID-19.

The chain recombines TRBV2 with TRBJ1-1; TRBD1 aligns across 8 bases. This CDR3 contains 14 residues. Germline V gene data show CDR1 as SNHLY and CDR2 as FYNNEI. V shed 9 bases and J 5 bases; nucleotides not matched to a gene: 11. The CDR3 reads CARPRTGRGTEAFF. The CDR3 region has the DNA TGTGCCAGACCAAGGACAGGGAGGGGGACTGAAGCTTTCTTT. Full variable domain (outside the CDR3, taken from reference TRBV2 and TRBJ1-1): EPEVTQTPSHQVTQMGQEVILRCVPISNHLYFYWYRQILGQKVEFLVSFYNNEISEKSEIFDDQFSVERPDGSNFTLKIRSTKLEDSAMYFCARPRTGRGTEAFFGQGTRLTVV.

CDR3 nucleotides: TGCGCCAGCCAGGGCGGGGTAGCCTCTAACTATGGCTACACCTTC. Protein: CASQGGVASNYGYTF. The gene calls are TRBV5-1 and TRBJ1-2; tentatively, D is TRBD1 (5 bases). CDR1 and CDR2 (germline): SGHRS, YFSETQ. This CDR3 comprises 15 residues. V was pared by 7 bases and J by 0 bases, with 16 bases between. Full variable domain (rest looked up from reference TRBV5-1 and TRBJ1-2): KAGVTQTPRYLIKTRGQQVTLSCSPISGHRSVSWYQQTPGQGLQFLFEYFSETQRNKGNFPGRFSGRQFSNSRSEMNVSTLELGDSALYLCASQGGVASNYGYTFGSGTRLTVV.

The genes are TRBV5-1 and TRBJ1-2; D gene ambiguous. Germline V gene lookup returns CDR1 SGHRS and CDR2 YFSETQ. The CDR3 loop spans 14 amino acids. Trimming stripped 2 bases from V and 5 bases from J, with 13 bases between. CDR3 protein: CASSLAPGFYGYTF. The CDR3 nucleotides are TGCGCCAGCAGCTTAGCCCCAGGATTTTATGGCTACACCTTC.

The genes are TRBV4-2 and TRBJ1-2, with 11 positions matching TRBD1. J gave up 8 bases and V 5 bases, and 7 bases lay outside the gene matches. Germline loops: CDR1 LGHNA, CDR2 YNFKEQ. The CDR3 runs to 14 residues. As DNA, the CDR3 is TGTGCCAGCAGCATTGGGACAGGGGGTGAGGGCTACACCTTC. This sequence encodes CASSIGTGGEGYTF.

This chain links TRBV6-1 with TRBJ2-7; 9 nucleotides match TRBD2. The CDR3 is made up of 14 amino acids. V dropped 1 base and J dropped 12; count of bases not matched to a gene: 10. Per germline, CDR1 MNHNS and CDR2 SASEGT. CDR3 residues: CASSEVRRGGLAYF. The CDR3 bases are TGTGCCAGCAGTGAAGTTCGGCGGGGGGGCCTTGCGTACTTC.

The CDR3 DNA is TGTGCCAGCAGTTCTGCAGGGGCTCGTCAGCCCCAGCATTTT. This gives the protein CASSSAGARQPQHF. The chain couples TRBV28 to TRBJ1-5; D might be TRBD1 (6 bases). Germline CDR1 and CDR2: MDHEN and SYDVKM. The length of the CDR3 is 14 residues. Between the trimmed V and J ends, which lost 4 bases and 6 bases, there was a span of 13 bases.

The chain employs TRBV5-1 and TRBJ2-7; possibly TRBD2 for D (5 bases). This CDR3 has 14 residues. Trimming shortened V by 1 base and J by 7 bases, and 15 bases separated the two germline ends. Germline lookup yields CDR1 SGHRS and CDR2 YFSETQ. DNA of the CDR3: TGCGCCAGCAGCTTGACTACCGGGCCGGGGGAGCAGTACTTC. This sequence encodes CASSLTTGPGEQYF.

This chain uses TRBV4-3 with TRBJ2-7; the match to TRBD2 covers 10 bases. The V gene's germline CDR1 is LGHNA and CDR2 YSLEER. This CDR3 comprises 16 residues. J lost 2 bases, V lost 1 base, and 5 bases had no gene match. Here the CDR3 reads CASSQGLAGAAYEQYF. CDR3 nucleotides: TGCGCCAGCAGCCAAGGGCTAGCGGGGGCTGCCTACGAGCAGTACTTC.

V gene TRBV4-2 combines with J gene TRBJ2-5; 9 nucleotides match TRBD2. Germline V gene sequence: CDR1 LGHNA, CDR2 YNFKEQ. The CDR3 has 15 amino acids. The trim removed 4 bases at V and 5 bases at J, leaving 8 bases unmatched. The CDR3 sequence is CASSLSGGRGETQYF. The CDR3 DNA follows: TGTGCCAGCAGCCTTAGCGGGGGAAGAGGTGAGACCCAGTACTTC.

The CDR3 coding sequence is TGTGCCAGCAGCCCGCGGGCGGACTATGGCTACACCTTC. Translating it yields CASSPRADYGYTF. V gene TRBV12-3 or TRBV12-4 combines with J gene TRBJ1-2, with no clear D. CDR3 length equals 13 residues. The V end was cut by 6 bases, the J end by 3 bases, with 11 bases between.

Of note for this clone: Other DNA sequences from this sample encode an identical CDR3 as well. The V gene is TRBV18, the J gene TRBJ1-2, with TRBD1 as a possible D gene (5 bases). Germline-derived CDR1 and CDR2 are KGHSH and LQKENI. Trimming cost V 2 bases and J 5 bases, with 12 bases left between them. The CDR3 sequence is 14 residues long. CDR3 region: CASSPGQGLYGYTF. CDR3 in DNA: TGTGCCAGCTCACCAGGGCAGGGTCTGTATGGCTACACCTTC. Using reference TRBV18 and TRBJ1-2 for the parts outside the CDR3, the full variable domain is NAGVMQNPRHLVRRRGQEARLRCSPMKGHSHVYWYRQLPEEGLKFMVYLQKENIIDESGMPKERFSAEFPKEGPSILRIQQVVRGDSAAYFCASSPGQGLYGYTFGSGTRLTVV.

The chain has TRBV12-3 or TRBV12-4 and TRBJ1-1, with 7 nucleotides matching TRBD1. The ends lost 5 bases at V and 3 bases at J; junction bases unmatched: 3. This CDR3 comprises 13 residues. CDR3 nucleotides: TGTGCCAGCAGTGACAGGGAGGACACTGAAGCTTTCTTT. Amino acids: CASSDREDTEAFF.

Here the CDR3 DNA reads TGTGCCAGTAGTATCCTCAGGGACACTGAAGCTTTCTTT. Its translation: CASSILRDTEAFF. This sequence joins TRBV19 and TRBJ1-1; D may be TRBD1 (5 bases). CDR1 is LNHDA, CDR2 SQIVND, per germline (reference sequence). The CDR3 covers 13 residues. V shed 3 bases and J shed 3 bases, with 8 bases lying between them.

V gene TRBV28 combines with J gene TRBJ1-5, with D unresolved. V was pared by 6 bases and J by 2 bases, with 17 bases between. CDR1 and CDR2 from the germline V gene are MDHEN and SYDVKM. The length of the CDR3 is 16 residues. The CDR3: CASSPSWQVGNQPQHF. CDR3 bases: TGTGCCAGCAGCCCCAGTTGGCAGGTGGGCAATCAGCCCCAGCATTTT.

The chain joins TRBV13 to TRBJ2-3; a possible D gene is TRBD2 (5 bases). CDR3 length: 15 amino acids. V lost 5 bases to trimming and J lost 2 bases, with 14 bases between them. CDR1 and CDR2 from the germline V gene are PRHDT and FYEKMQ (reference sequence). CDR3 DNA: TGTGCCAGCAGCCCCCGCCGGGGAACCACAGATACGCAGTATTTT. Its translation: CASSPRRGTTDTQYF.

CDR3 sequence (DNA): TGTGCCAGTACGGGGGGAAACACCATATATTTT. It encodes CASTGGNTIYF. The V gene is TRBV6-5, the J gene TRBJ1-3; D is unclear. Germline values: CDR1 MNHEY, CDR2 SVGAGI. The CDR3 covers 11 residues. V was shortened by 9 bases and J by 4 bases, with 7 bases between the two germline ends.

This clone occurred once. The chain uses TRBV2 and TRBJ2-1, with a tentative D call TRBD2 (6 bases). Germline V lookup: CDR1 SNHLY, CDR2 FYNNEI. V lost 10 bases and J lost 0, with 16 bases in between. The CDR3 has 15 residues. The CDR3 DNA reads as TGTGCCACCCGGGAGACCCCTAGCTCCTACAATGAGCAGTTCTTC. It specifies CATRETPSSYNEQFF.

The chain has TRBV10-3 and TRBJ2-2, with TRBD1 matching 7 bases. Germline loops: CDR1 ENHRY, CDR2 SYGVKD. V trimming: 4 bases; J trimming: 4 bases; junction bases outside the gene matches: 3. This CDR3 is built from 14 residues. CDR3: CAISGQGGTGELFF. CDR3 bases: TGTGCCATCAGTGGACAGGGCGGCACCGGGGAGCTGTTTTTT.

This chain connects TRBV29-1 to TRBJ1-2, with TRBD1 identical over 10 bases. CDR1 SQVTM and CDR2 ANQGSEA come from the germline V gene. The CDR3 spans 15 residues. Trimming at V came to 6 bases and at J to 4 bases, leaving 11 bases not matched to a gene. The DNA of the CDR3 is TGCAGCGTCGCCGACAGGGGGCGCGGGAGCTATGGCTACACCTTC. Amino acid sequence: CSVADRGRGSYGYTF.

The chain combines TRBV19 with TRBJ2-1, with 10 bases fitting TRBD2. V gave up 6 bases and J gave up 8 bases; unmatched junction bases: 13. The germline V gene has CDR1 LNHDA and CDR2 SQIVND (reference sequence). The length of the CDR3 is 16 residues. CDR3 protein: CASSLTQRGGIDEQFF. In DNA, the CDR3 is TGTGCCAGTAGCCTTACTCAGCGGGGGGGCATTGATGAGCAGTTCTTC.

The chain has TRBV11-3 and TRBJ2-2; a possible D gene is TRBD2 (6 bases). The CDR3 contains 15 residues. The germline V gene has CDR1 SGHNT and CDR2 YENEEA. Between the trimmed V and J ends, which lost 1 base and 2 bases, there was a span of 8 bases. CDR3 sequence (DNA): TGTGCCAGCAGCTTAGTCGGGGGTAACACCGGGGAGCTGTTTTTT. This gives the protein CASSLVGGNTGELFF.

The rearrangement uses TRBV7-9 and TRBJ2-3, with a tentative D call TRBD2 (5 bases). Germline V gene data show CDR1 as SEHNR and CDR2 as FQNEAQ (reference sequence). The CDR3 consists of 15 residues. V lost 1 base and J lost 2, with 10 bases in between. In DNA, the CDR3 is TGTGCCAGCAGCTTAGACCTAGCCCCCACAGATACGCAGTATTTT. Its translation is CASSLDLAPTDTQYF.

The rearrangement links TRBV5-4 to TRBJ2-3, with 9 positions matching TRBD2. With 2 bases clipped from V and 2 bases from J, the junction kept 9 bases outside the gene matches. Germline loops: CDR1 SGHNT, CDR2 YYREEE (reference sequence). CDR3 length: 17 residues. CDR3 DNA: TGTGCCAGCAGCTTTTCAAGCGGGGGGACGAACACAGATACGCAGTATTTT. Amino acid sequence: CASSFSSGGTNTDTQYF. The whole variable domain, remainder taken from reference TRBV5-4 and TRBJ2-3, is ETGVTQSPTHLIKTRGQQVTLRCSSQSGHNTVSWYQQALGQGPQFIFQYYREEENGRGNFPPRFSGLQFPNYSSELNVNALELDDSALYLCASSFSSGGTNTDTQYFGPGTRLTVL.

The chain combines TRBV5-1 with TRBJ1-1; 10 positions agree with TRBD1. The CDR3 runs 14 residues. J gave up 5 bases and V 5 bases, and 6 bases lay outside the gene matches. Germline CDR1 reads SGHRS; CDR2 reads YFSETQ. The chain's CDR3 is CASRTGGEGTEAFF. Written as DNA, the CDR3 is TGCGCCAGCAGGACAGGGGGCGAGGGAACTGAAGCTTTCTTT.

This sequence joins TRBV18 and TRBJ2-1; weak D call: TRBD1 (6 bases). This CDR3 region has 12 residues. The V end was cut by 5 bases, the J end by 10 bases, with 12 bases between. The germline V gene has CDR1 KGHSH and CDR2 LQKENI. CDR3 DNA: TGTGCCAGCTCATCGCGGCAGGGGGAGCAGTTCTTC. Its protein product is CASSSRQGEQFF. The full variable domain, completed using reference TRBV18 and TRBJ2-1, is NAGVMQNPRHLVRRRGQEARLRCSPMKGHSHVYWYRQLPEEGLKFMVYLQKENIIDESGMPKERFSAEFPKEGPSILRIQQVVRGDSAAYFCASSSRQGEQFFGPGTRLTVL.

The gene calls are TRBV7-2 and TRBJ1-5; possibly TRBD1 for D (5 bases). This CDR3 region has 13 residues. Between the trimmed V and J ends, which lost 2 bases and 7 bases, there was a span of 9 bases. Germline loops: CDR1 SGHTA, CDR2 FQGNSA. CDR3 coding DNA: TGTGCCAGCAGCTTATGGAGGGACCAGCCCCAGCATTTT. Translated: CASSLWRDQPQHF.

The chain recombines TRBV19 with TRBJ2-2, with 8 bases fitting TRBD2. The CDR3 totals 14 residues. V was clipped by 10 bases and J by 0 bases; unmatched bases: 4. The germline V gene encodes CDR1 LNHDA and CDR2 SQIVND (reference sequence). The CDR3 nucleotides read TGTGCCACCACGGGGGGGCCGAACACCGGGGAGCTGTTTTTT. Its protein is CATTGGPNTGELFF.